The clone carrying this T cell receptor (beta chain) was seen ten or more times. Its antigen is as yet unknown. Germline V lookup: CDR1 SGHVS, CDR2 FNYEAQ. After removal of 5 bases from V and 2 bases from J, the junction contained 5 bases not matched to a gene. CDR3 length: 14 residues. The sample is drawn from a study of early T cells in non-severe SARS-CoV-2 infection. About the study: The sequenced material was bulk RNA from unsorted whole blood, and its chains were unpaired. Findings and limits, study-wide: VDJdb matches were skewed toward anti-spike CD8 T cell responses.

The TCR library protocol was used to attach unique molecular identifiers. These identifiers were attached to individual cDNA molecules. TCRdb reanalysed the 5' RACE reads using MiXCR and keeps one entry per CDR3 protein. The profile shows 26,000 or so distinct CDR3 sequences, about 4% of them singletons. The sequenced material came from whole blood. The clonotype was recovered from an adult who was a healthcare worker with PCR-confirmed SARS-CoV-2 infection or an uninfected control (not recorded which). The chain employs TRBV7-6 and TRBJ2-7; 8 bases align to TRBD1. The CDR3 sequence is CASSVNRGTYEQYF. CDR3 sequence (DNA): TGTGCCAGCAGCGTGAACAGGGGGACCTACGAGCAGTACTTC.